The sequence of this TCR beta chain was determined in a study of CD8+ T cells in alopecia areata. About the research overall: Skin was taken from approximately 6-13-month-old C3H/HeJ graft donors that had spontaneous alopecia and grafted onto roughly 6-10-week-old female C3H/HeJ mice.

The study, taken as a whole, reports: Mouse data revealed clearer TCR sharing than patient data did, a gap possibly tied to HLA. Sequenced scalp T cells also include alphabeta T cells resident in normal skin. Especially in alopecia totalis/universalis, lesional scalp showed greater clonality than normal scalp did.

To note about this clone: What it binds is not known. Genes and germline come from the mouse.

Extraction and reverse transcription of RNA yielded cDNA as the sequencing template. Repertoires were generated with immunoSEQ multiplex PCR, while TCRdb's copy carries only in-frame clones and drops some. The data show approximately 300,000 clones, with none appearing a single time. Combined cutaneous lymph node cells underwent sorting by CD4, CD8alpha, NKG2D, NKG2ACE and additional markers. Sequencing was done on a sample of CD4+ T cells sorted from a lymph node. This clonotype was sampled from a C3H/HeJ mouse with alopecia areata. For this mouse line, the MHC haplotype is H2-k.

Partial CDR3 DNA: TGTGCCAGCAGTCAGGACAGGGGGCGCGACACA. This encodes CASSQDRGRDT. The full-length CDR3 reads as CASSQDRGRDTEVFF. The V call is TRBV13-1, the J call TRBJ1-1; 11 bases line up with TRBD1. The missing CDR3 end, 4 residues past where the read stops, is filled in from the germline J gene. This CDR3 has 15 residues. Trimming removed 4 bases from V and 3 bases from J; junction bases left unmatched: 5. Per the germline V gene, CDR1 is NSHNY and CDR2 is SYGAGN.